The 5 T cell receptor beta chains presented below share a single source sample, sequenced in a study of cytomegalovirus exposure and HLA in healthy donors. Clones were sequenced by immunoSEQ multiplex PCR, and TCRdb holds only the in-frame ones, with some missing. The sample records about 38,000 clones, about 93% being singletons. Sequenced: PBMCs. The receptors here all came from a man aged 18 to 29 in good health and CMV-seronegative.

This chain links TRBV7-6 with TRBJ2-2; TRBD2 might be the D (7 bases). Trimming took off 5 bases at V and 1 base at J, with 14 bases between the two ends. The CDR3 is 16 residues long. Germline V gives CDR1 SGHVS, CDR2 FNYEAQ. CDR3 bases: TGTGCCAGCAGCAAACGGGGGGCCATGAACACCGGGGAGCTGTTTTTT. Protein product: CASSKRGAMNTGELFF.

This clone turned up a few times. V gene TRBV19 combines with J gene TRBJ1-3, with D perhaps TRBD1 (5 bases). Germline V lookup: CDR1 LNHDA, CDR2 SQIVND (reference sequence). The CDR3 length is 14 residues. Trimming took 7 bases from V and 0 from J, leaving 10 bases between them. CDR3: CASKGRSSGNTIYF. CDR3 sequence (DNA): TGTGCCAGTAAGGGGCGATCCTCTGGAAACACCATATATTTT.

This chain links TRBV6-4 with TRBJ1-5; D might be TRBD1 (5 bases). The CDR3 is 17 residues long. Trimming left V 2 bases short and J 4 bases short, with 18 bases between. Germline CDR1 is MRHNA and CDR2 is SNTAGT. The chain's CDR3 is CASSDAWGVSGNQPQHF. CDR3 nucleotides: TGTGCCAGCAGTGACGCGTGGGGGGTTTCGGGGAATCAGCCCCAGCATTTT.

Note on this clone: A junction boundary mismatches the germline segment, possibly from a read error. The chain couples TRBV7-7 to TRBJ2-1; 9 bases line up with TRBD2. This CDR3 spans 18 amino acids. CDR1 is SSHAT, CDR2 FNYEAQ, per germline (reference sequence). The CDR3 DNA is TGTGCTAGCAGCTTGAGGCTTATAAGTAGCGGGAGTTACAATGAGCAGTTCTTC. Residues: CASSLRLISSGSYNEQFF.

The chain carries TRBV29-1 and TRBJ2-7; 15 positions match TRBD2. This CDR3 has 15 residues. Trimming removed 4 bases from V and 4 bases from J; junction bases left unmatched: 5. Germline values: CDR1 SQVTM, CDR2 ANQGSEA. The CDR3 DNA follows: TGCAGCGTTGGGACTAGCGGGGGGGTCTTTTACGAGCAGTACTTC. Amino acids: CSVGTSGGVFYEQYF.